This TCR beta chain was sequenced for a study of blood T cell repertoires in COVID-19. Profiled with immunoSEQ multiplex PCR; TCRdb holds only in-frame clones, not every one. The sample consists of about 150,000 clones, 80% to 85% of them appearing once. Germline V lookup: CDR1 ENHRY, CDR2 SYGVKD. This CDR3 has 11 residues. V gave up 0 bases and J gave up 10 bases, with 6 bases separating them. Sample: peripheral blood. This receptor was identified in a man younger than 45 with COVID-19, enrolled during active disease. The J gene is TRBJ1-1, the V gene TRBV10-3; D is unclear. This CDR3 reads CAISESTRAFF. The CDR3 DNA follows: TGTGCCATCAGTGAGTCAACTCGAGCTTTCTTT.